This paragraph reports one T cell receptor (beta chain). Its antigen is still unknown. The assay was immunoSEQ multiplex PCR, and TCRdb's table has in-frame clones only and misses some. The table shows about 78,000 clones, with around 90% occurring only once. CDR3 size: 15 residues. J lost 8 bases, V lost 5 bases, and 12 bases had no gene match. Germline V gene data show CDR1 as SGHVS and CDR2 as FQNEAQ. This record comes from a study of T cell responses to AZD1222 COVID-19 vaccine. Broader study findings: Only six individuals given AZD1222 were seropositive at baseline.

The sample here was peripheral blood, taken on day 0 of MenACWY control vaccination. This TCR derives from an adult in good health. The chain joins TRBV7-8 to TRBJ2-1; TRBD1 aligns across 7 bases. The CDR3 reads CASSARPTGDYEQFF. The CDR3 DNA reads TGTGCCAGCAGCGCTAGACCAACAGGGGATTATGAGCAGTTCTTC. The variable domain in full, with the rest retrieved from reference TRBV7-8 and TRBJ2-1, is GAGVSQSPRYKVAKRGQDVALRCDPISGHVSLFWYQQALGQGPEFLTYFQNEAQLDKSGLPSDRFFAERPEGSVSTLKIQRTQQEDSAVYLCASSARPTGDYEQFFGPGTRLTVL.